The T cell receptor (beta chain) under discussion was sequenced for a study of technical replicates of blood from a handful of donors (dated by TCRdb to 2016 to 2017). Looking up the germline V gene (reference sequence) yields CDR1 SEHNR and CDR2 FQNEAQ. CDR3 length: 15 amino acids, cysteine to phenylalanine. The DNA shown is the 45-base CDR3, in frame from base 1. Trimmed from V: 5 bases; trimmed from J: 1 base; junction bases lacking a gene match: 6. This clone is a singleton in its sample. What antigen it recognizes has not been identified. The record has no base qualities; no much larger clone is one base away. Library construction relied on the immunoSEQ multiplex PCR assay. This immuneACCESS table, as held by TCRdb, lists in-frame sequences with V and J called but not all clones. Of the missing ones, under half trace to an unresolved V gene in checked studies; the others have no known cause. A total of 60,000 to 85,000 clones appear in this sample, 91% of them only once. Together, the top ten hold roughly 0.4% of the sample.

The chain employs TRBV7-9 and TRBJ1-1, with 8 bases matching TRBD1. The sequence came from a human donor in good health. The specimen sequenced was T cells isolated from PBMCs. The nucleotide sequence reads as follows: TGTGCCAGCAGCACCCCACAGGGGGGGAACACTGAAGCTTTCTTT. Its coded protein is CASSTPQGGNTEAFF.